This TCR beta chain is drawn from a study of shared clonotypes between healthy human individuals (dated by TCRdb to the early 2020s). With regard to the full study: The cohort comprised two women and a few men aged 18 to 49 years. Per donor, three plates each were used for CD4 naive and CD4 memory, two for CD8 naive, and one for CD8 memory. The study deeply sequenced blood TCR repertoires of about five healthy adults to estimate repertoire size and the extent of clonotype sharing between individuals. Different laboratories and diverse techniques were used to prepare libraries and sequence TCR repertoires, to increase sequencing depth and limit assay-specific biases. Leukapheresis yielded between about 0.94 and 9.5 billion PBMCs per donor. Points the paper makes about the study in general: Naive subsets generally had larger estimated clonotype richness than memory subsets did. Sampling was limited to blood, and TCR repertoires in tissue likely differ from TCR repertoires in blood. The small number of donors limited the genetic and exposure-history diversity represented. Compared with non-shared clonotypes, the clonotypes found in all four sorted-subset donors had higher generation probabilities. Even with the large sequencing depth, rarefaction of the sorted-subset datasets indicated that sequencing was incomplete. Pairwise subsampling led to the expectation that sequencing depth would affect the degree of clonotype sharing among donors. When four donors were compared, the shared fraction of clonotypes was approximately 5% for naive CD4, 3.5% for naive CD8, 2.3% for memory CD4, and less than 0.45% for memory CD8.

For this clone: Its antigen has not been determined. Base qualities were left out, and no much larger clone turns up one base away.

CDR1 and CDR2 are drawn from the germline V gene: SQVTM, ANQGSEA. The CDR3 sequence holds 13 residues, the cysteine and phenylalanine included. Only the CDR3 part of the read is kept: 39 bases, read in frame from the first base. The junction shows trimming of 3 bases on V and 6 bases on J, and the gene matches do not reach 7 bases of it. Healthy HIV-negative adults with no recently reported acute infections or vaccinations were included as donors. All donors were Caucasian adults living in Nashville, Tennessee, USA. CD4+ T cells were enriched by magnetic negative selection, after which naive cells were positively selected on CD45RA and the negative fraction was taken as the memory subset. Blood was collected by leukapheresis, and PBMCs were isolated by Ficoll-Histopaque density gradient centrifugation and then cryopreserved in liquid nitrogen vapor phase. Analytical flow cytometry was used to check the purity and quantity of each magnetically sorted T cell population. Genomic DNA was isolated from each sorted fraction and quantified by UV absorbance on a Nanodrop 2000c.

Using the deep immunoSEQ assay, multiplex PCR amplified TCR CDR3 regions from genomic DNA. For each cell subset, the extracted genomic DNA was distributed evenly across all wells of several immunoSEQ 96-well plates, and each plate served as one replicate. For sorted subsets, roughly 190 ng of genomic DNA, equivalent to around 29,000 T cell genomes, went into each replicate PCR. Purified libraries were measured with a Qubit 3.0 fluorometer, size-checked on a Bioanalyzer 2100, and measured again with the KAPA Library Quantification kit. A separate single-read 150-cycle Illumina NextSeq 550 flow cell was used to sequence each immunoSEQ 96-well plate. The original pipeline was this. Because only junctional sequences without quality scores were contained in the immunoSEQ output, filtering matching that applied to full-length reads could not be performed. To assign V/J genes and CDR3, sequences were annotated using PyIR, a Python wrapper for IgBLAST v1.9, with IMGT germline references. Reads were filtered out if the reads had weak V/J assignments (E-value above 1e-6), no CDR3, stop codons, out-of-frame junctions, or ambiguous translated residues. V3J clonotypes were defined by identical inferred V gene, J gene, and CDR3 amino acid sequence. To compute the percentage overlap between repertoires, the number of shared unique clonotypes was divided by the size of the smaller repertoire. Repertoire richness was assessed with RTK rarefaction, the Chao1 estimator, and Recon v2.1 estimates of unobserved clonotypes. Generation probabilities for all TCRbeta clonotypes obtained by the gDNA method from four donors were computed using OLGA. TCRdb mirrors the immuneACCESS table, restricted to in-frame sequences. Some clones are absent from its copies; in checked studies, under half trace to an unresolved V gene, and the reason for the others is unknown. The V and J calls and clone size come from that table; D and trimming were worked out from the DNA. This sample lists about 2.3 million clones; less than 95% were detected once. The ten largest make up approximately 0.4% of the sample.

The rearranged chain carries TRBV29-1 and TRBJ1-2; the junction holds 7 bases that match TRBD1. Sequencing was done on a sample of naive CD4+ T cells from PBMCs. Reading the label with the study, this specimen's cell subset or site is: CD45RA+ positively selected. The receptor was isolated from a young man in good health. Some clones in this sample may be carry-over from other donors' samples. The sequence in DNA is TGCAGCGTTGACGAGACAGGGCTAGATGGCTACACCTTC. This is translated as CSVDETGLDGYTF.